The next 23 T cell receptor beta chains were all read from a single sample in a study of blood T cell repertoires in COVID-19. Clones were read by immunoSEQ multiplex PCR, and TCRdb kept only the in-frame ones, dropping some. The data contain some 77,000 clones, roughly 80% of them singletons. The sequenced sample was peripheral blood. The receptors were gathered from a man between 65 and 80 years old with acute or convalescent COVID-19.

V and J are TRBV5-4 and TRBJ2-1; D remains ambiguous. Trimming removed 0 bases at V and 7 bases at J, with 8 bases between. CDR1 is SGHNT and CDR2 is YYREEE in the germline V gene (reference sequence). CDR3 length: 13 residues. Here the CDR3 reads CASSLDVLNEQFF. CDR3 nucleotides: TGTGCCAGCAGCTTGGATGTCCTTAATGAGCAGTTCTTC. The full variable domain, its missing parts supplied by reference TRBV5-4 and TRBJ2-1, is ETGVTQSPTHLIKTRGQQVTLRCSSQSGHNTVSWYQQALGQGPQFIFQYYREEENGRGNFPPRFSGLQFPNYSSELNVNALELDDSALYLCASSLDVLNEQFFGPGTRLTVL.

This clone was detected only a few times. V and J are TRBV28 and TRBJ2-5, with TRBD2 matching over 13 bases. CDR1 is MDHEN, CDR2 SYDVKM, per germline. J lost 7 bases, V lost 1 base, and 6 bases had no gene match. The CDR3 length is 16 residues. Written as DNA, the CDR3 is TGTGCCAGCAGTTTATTACTAGCGGGAGGGCCTGGGACCCAGTACTTC. Translated, it gives CASSLLLAGGPGTQYF.

The gene calls are TRBV30 and TRBJ1-4, with D perhaps matching TRBD1 (6 bases). CDR1 and CDR2 (germline): GTSNPN, SVGIG (reference sequence). V was pared by 1 base and J by 5 bases, with 14 bases between. The CDR3 extends over 15 amino acids. The CDR3 sequence: CAWSEWTVGNEKLFF. CDR3 nucleotides: TGTGCCTGGAGTGAATGGACAGTGGGGAATGAAAAACTGTTTTTT.

The CDR3 is CASSMATGVGVNQPQHF. The CDR3 DNA sequence: TGTGCCAGTAGTATGGCGACAGGGGTTGGGGTCAATCAGCCCCAGCATTTT. V usage is TRBV19 and J usage is TRBJ1-5; 8 bases map to TRBD1. This CDR3 is 17 amino acids long. Germline CDR1 and CDR2: LNHDA and SQIVND (reference sequence). V trimming: 3 bases; J trimming: 3 bases; junction bases outside the gene matches: 10.

The chain recombines TRBV5-4 with TRBJ1-4; D call uncertain. The V gene's germline CDR1 is SGHNT and CDR2 YYREEE (reference sequence). The CDR3 loop spans 17 amino acids. Trimming left V 5 bases short and J 0 bases short, with 17 bases between. The CDR3 here is CASSTRKEGSTNEKLFF. In DNA, the CDR3 is TGTGCCAGCAGTACCAGGAAGGAGGGATCAACTAATGAAAAACTGTTTTTT.

The chain links TRBV18 to TRBJ1-2, with 7 bases identical to TRBD1. V lost 5 bases, J lost 6 bases, and 15 bases stayed unmatched. The CDR3 length is 16 residues. The V gene's germline CDR1 is KGHSH and CDR2 LQKENI. CDR3: CASSSVRTGAWNGYTF. CDR3 nucleotide sequence: TGTGCCAGCTCATCCGTAAGAACAGGGGCGTGGAATGGCTACACCTTC.

The chain couples TRBV7-2 to TRBJ2-7, with TRBD2 matching over 7 bases. After removal of 5 bases from V and 2 bases from J, the junction contained 6 bases not matched to a gene. CDR3 length: 14 residues. Germline V gives CDR1 SGHTA, CDR2 FQGNSA. The CDR3 is CASSPRLAAYEQYF. CDR3 sequence (DNA): TGTGCCAGCAGCCCGAGACTAGCTGCCTACGAGCAGTACTTC.

The chain is built from TRBV5-4 and TRBJ1-3; weak D call: TRBD1 (6 bases). Deletions cut 2 bases from V and 0 bases from J, with 9 bases between. This CDR3 is built from 15 residues. Germline CDR1 and CDR2: SGHNT and YYREEE (reference sequence). CDR3 in amino acids: CASSLQGVSGNTIYF. The CDR3 coding sequence is TGTGCCAGCAGCTTACAGGGCGTCTCTGGAAACACCATATATTTT.

The sample holds one count of this clone. V gene TRBV6-5 combines with J gene TRBJ2-1; D may be TRBD1 (5 bases). CDR1 MNHEY and CDR2 SVGAGI come from the germline V gene. V was clipped by 7 bases and J by 4 bases, with 11 bases between them. The CDR3 is 13 residues long. CDR3 DNA sequence: TGTGCCAGCATTATAAGGGGTTACAATGAGCAGTTCTTC. As protein: CASIIRGYNEQFF.

CDR3 sequence (DNA): TGTGCCAGCAACAGACCGGGACTAGCGGTTTATGAGCAGTTCTTC. This sequence encodes CASNRPGLAVYEQFF. V and J are TRBV2 and TRBJ2-1; TRBD2 matches 11 bases. CDR1 is SNHLY and CDR2 is FYNNEI in the germline V gene. The CDR3 has 15 amino acids. V lost 7 bases, J lost 8 bases, and 10 bases stayed unmatched.

DNA for the CDR3: TGTGCCACCGCCCCGGGGACTGGGGCCAACGTCCTGACTTTC. Its protein is CATAPGTGANVLTF. The chain carries TRBV24-1 and TRBJ2-6; TRBD2 might be the D (5 bases). From germline, CDR1 is KGHDR and CDR2 SFDVKD. CDR3 length equals 14 residues. The V end was cut by 9 bases, the J end by 2 bases, with 10 bases between.

The V and J genes are TRBV5-6 and TRBJ2-7; D is unclear. CDR1 and CDR2 from the germline V gene are SGHDT and YYEEEE. CDR3 length: 15 amino acids. Trimming shortened V by 3 bases and J by 2 bases, and 15 bases separated the two germline ends. In DNA, the CDR3 is TGTGCCAGCAGCTCCGTCCACAAAACGACCTACGAGCAGTACTTC. Translating gives CASSSVHKTTYEQYF.

The V and J genes are TRBV15 and TRBJ2-2, with 8 bases identical to TRBD2. The CDR3 totals 16 residues. V dropped 2 bases and J dropped 0; count of bases not matched to a gene: 2. The germline gives CDR1 LNHNV, CDR2 YYDKDF (reference sequence). Here the CDR3 DNA reads TGTGCCACCAGCAGACGGCGGGAGGCGAACACCGGGGAGCTGTTTTTT. Translation gives CATSRRREANTGELFF.

This chain connects TRBV7-9 to TRBJ2-7, with D perhaps matching TRBD1 (6 bases). Germline CDR1 is SEHNR and CDR2 is FQNEAQ (reference sequence). V lost 11 bases to trimming and J lost 0 bases, with 17 bases between them. The CDR3 covers 14 residues. The CDR3 is CAESGQGSSYEQYF. In DNA form, the CDR3 reads TGTGCCGAATCTGGGCAGGGGAGCTCCTACGAGCAGTACTTC.

V is TRBV5-1 and J is TRBJ2-1; tentatively, D is TRBD2 (5 bases). CDR1 and CDR2 from the germline V gene are SGHRS and YFSETQ. V was shortened by 3 bases and J by 8 bases, with 18 bases between the two germline ends. CDR3 size: 15 residues. The CDR3 loop reads CASSSPTEPRDEQFF. CDR3 bases: TGCGCCAGCAGCTCCCCGACTGAACCGCGGGATGAGCAGTTCTTC.

The J gene is TRBJ1-5, the V gene TRBV2; D is ambiguous. Trimming removed 4 bases from V and 0 bases from J, with 7 bases in between. CDR1 and CDR2 (germline): SNHLY, FYNNEI. The CDR3 sequence is 14 residues long. In DNA form, the CDR3 reads TGTGCCAGCAGTGCCGCGGTTAGCAATCAGCCCCAGCATTTT. Translating it yields CASSAAVSNQPQHF.

The chain couples TRBV11-3 to TRBJ2-5; perhaps TRBD2 as D (5 bases). Trimming cost V 5 bases and J 5 bases, with 18 bases left between them. Germline CDR1 reads SGHNT; CDR2 reads YENEEA. CDR3 length equals 15 residues. Here the CDR3 reads CASSPGGRARETQYF. The CDR3 DNA is TGTGCCAGCAGCCCCGGAGGAAGGGCCAGGGAGACCCAGTACTTC. Looking up the rest from reference TRBV11-3 and TRBJ2-5 gives the full variable domain: EAGVVQSPRYKIIEKKQPVAFWCNPISGHNTLYWYLQNLGQGPELLIRYENEEAVDDSQLPKDRFSAERLKGVDSTLKIQPAELGDSAVYLCASSPGGRARETQYFGPGTRLLVL.

This clone was seen once. The rearrangement links TRBV6-5 to TRBJ1-2; 8 positions match TRBD1. Germline V gene sequence: CDR1 MNHEY, CDR2 SVGAGI. Trimming took 8 bases from V and 7 from J; bases not matched to a gene: 12. The CDR3 has 14 amino acids. The CDR3 loop is CASPGARGLGGYTF. CDR3 DNA: TGTGCCAGCCCAGGAGCCAGGGGGCTTGGTGGCTACACCTTC.

The chain carries TRBV5-8 and TRBJ2-5; D remains ambiguous. The germline CDR1 and CDR2 sequences are SGHTS and YDEGEE. V lost 4 bases and J 2 bases, leaving 18 bases between the germline ends. The CDR3 has 16 residues. In DNA, the CDR3 is TGTGCCAGCAGCCTCAATCCGTCGGGTAAACAAGAGACCCAGTACTTC. This gives the protein CASSLNPSGKQETQYF.

This clone was detected only once. J is TRBJ2-1 and V is TRBV9; 7 positions match TRBD1. The CDR3 is 22 amino acids. Trimming cost V 0 bases and J 0 bases; bases outside gene matches: 21. Germline V CDR1 and CDR2: SGDLS, YYNGEE. The chain's CDR3 is CASSVARWQGVGMRHSYNEQFF. The CDR3 DNA sequence: TGTGCCAGCAGCGTAGCTCGATGGCAGGGGGTGGGTATGCGGCACTCCTACAATGAGCAGTTCTTC.

Only one count was recorded for this clone. The chain carries TRBV30 and TRBJ1-4; a weak D match, TRBD1 (5 bases). There are 13 residues in the CDR3. Trimming took off 5 bases at V and 3 bases at J, with 10 bases between the two ends. Germline V gene sequence: CDR1 GTSNPN, CDR2 SVGIG (reference sequence). The CDR3 is CAWSAGSNEKLFF. The CDR3 nucleotides read TGTGCCTGGTCCGCAGGGTCTAATGAAAAACTGTTTTTT. The entire variable domain, with the rest obtained from reference TRBV30 and TRBJ1-4, is as follows: SQTIHQWPATLVQPVGSPLSLECTVEGTSNPNLYWYRQAAGRGLQLLFYSVGIGQISSEVPQNLSASRPQDRQFILSSKKLLLSDSGFYLCAWSAGSNEKLFFGSGTQLSVL.

The chain employs TRBV10-3 and TRBJ2-3; TRBD1 aligns across 9 bases. CDR1 and CDR2 from the germline V gene are ENHRY and SYGVKD. The CDR3 has 16 amino acids. Germline trimming cut 3 bases from V and 6 bases from J; bases unmatched to any gene: 10. CDR3 coding DNA: TGTGCCATCAGTGAAATGGGACAGGGTGTAGGTGATACGCAGTATTTT. Translated, it gives CAISEMGQGVGDTQYF.

V is TRBV9 and J is TRBJ2-7; TRBD1 matches at 7 bases. Trimming removed 2 bases from V and 3 bases from J; junction bases left unmatched: 8. The CDR3 runs to 15 residues. Germline values: CDR1 SGDLS, CDR2 YYNGEE. The CDR3 loop reads CASSVRQGSVYEQYF. Written as DNA, the CDR3 is TGTGCCAGCAGCGTTCGACAGGGTAGCGTCTACGAGCAGTACTTC.